What follows describes a single T cell receptor (beta chain). CDR1 and CDR2 from the germline V gene are SEHNR and FQNEAQ (reference sequence). The CDR3 spans 15 residues. The V end lost 5 bases, the J end lost 0 bases, and 14 bases lay between the germline ends. Assay used: immunoSEQ multiplex PCR; TCRdb lists only in-frame clones, some missing. The sample shows some 80,000 clones, around nine tenths of them seen only once. The data were obtained in a study of technical replicates of blood from a few donors. This receptor was taken from a human donor in good health. V and J are TRBV7-9 and TRBJ2-7; D is possibly TRBD1 (6 bases). Specimen: T cells isolated from PBMCs. The CDR3: CASSPRTVYSYEQYF. The CDR3 DNA is TGTGCCAGCAGCCCGAGGACAGTCTACTCCTACGAGCAGTACTTC.